The clone carrying this T cell receptor (beta chain) was counted ten times or more. The data derive from a study of patients with pleural tuberculosis. TCRdb passed the reads through MiXCR, listing each CDR3 protein once. The sample has 40,000 to 55,000 distinct CDR3 sequences; approximately 7.9% are singletons. Germline CDR1 and CDR2: MDHEN and SYDVKM. This CDR3 comprises 15 residues. The V end was cut by 2 bases, the J end by 7 bases, with 15 bases between. The chain has TRBV28 and TRBJ2-1; weak D call: TRBD2 (5 bases). The sequence was collected from a human donor with pleural tuberculosis. The CDR3 sequence: CASSLTVGLSNEQFF. The CDR3 DNA sequence: TGTGCCAGCAGTTTAACCGTTGGACTTAGTAATGAGCAGTTCTTC.